Sequencing of this T cell receptor beta chain was carried out in a study of cytomegalovirus exposure and HLA in healthy donors. With 60 Vbeta and 13 Jbeta primers, the PCR was carried out. Only in-frame clones appear in the TCRdb table, and some are missing; sequencing was by immunoSEQ multiplex PCR. This table has 150,000 to 160,000 clones, over 65% appearing once. Study-level results: TCR beta chains associated with HLA were, in a later analysis, more clonally expanded than equally common others.

Comments on this clone: The antigen is not known.

With 4 bases removed from V and 8 bases from J, the gap between germline ends came to 15 bases. Germline V gene lookup returns CDR1 MDHEN and CDR2 SYDVKM. This CDR3 has 14 amino acids. This sequence was found in a woman in her 40s in good health and CMV-seronegative. This chain joins TRBV28 and TRBJ2-1; D is perhaps TRBD2 (6 bases). Sequencing was carried out using PBMCs. CDR3 residues: CASSSGTPVDEQFF. The CDR3, as DNA: TGTGCCAGCAGTTCAGGGACTCCCGTGGATGAGCAGTTCTTC.